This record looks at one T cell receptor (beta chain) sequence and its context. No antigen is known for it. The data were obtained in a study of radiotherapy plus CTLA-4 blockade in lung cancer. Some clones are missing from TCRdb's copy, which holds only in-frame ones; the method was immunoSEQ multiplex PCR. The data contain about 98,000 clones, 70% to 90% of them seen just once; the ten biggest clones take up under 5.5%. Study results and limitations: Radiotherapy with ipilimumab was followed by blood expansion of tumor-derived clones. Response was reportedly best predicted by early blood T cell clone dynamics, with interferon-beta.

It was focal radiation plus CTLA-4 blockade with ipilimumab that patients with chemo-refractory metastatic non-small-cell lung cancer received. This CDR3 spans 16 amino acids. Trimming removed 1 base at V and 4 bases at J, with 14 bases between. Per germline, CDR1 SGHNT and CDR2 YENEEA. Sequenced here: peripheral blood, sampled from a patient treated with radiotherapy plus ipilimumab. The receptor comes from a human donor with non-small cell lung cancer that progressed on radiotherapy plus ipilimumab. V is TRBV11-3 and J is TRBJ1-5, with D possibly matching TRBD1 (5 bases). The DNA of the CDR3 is TGTGCCAGCAGCTTAGCGGGGGAAGGAGGTAATCAGCCCCAGCATTTT. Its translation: CASSLAGEGGNQPQHF. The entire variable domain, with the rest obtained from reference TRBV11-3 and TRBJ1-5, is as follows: EAGVVQSPRYKIIEKKQPVAFWCNPISGHNTLYWYLQNLGQGPELLIRYENEEAVDDSQLPKDRFSAERLKGVDSTLKIQPAELGDSAVYLCASSLAGEGGNQPQHFGDGTRLSIL.